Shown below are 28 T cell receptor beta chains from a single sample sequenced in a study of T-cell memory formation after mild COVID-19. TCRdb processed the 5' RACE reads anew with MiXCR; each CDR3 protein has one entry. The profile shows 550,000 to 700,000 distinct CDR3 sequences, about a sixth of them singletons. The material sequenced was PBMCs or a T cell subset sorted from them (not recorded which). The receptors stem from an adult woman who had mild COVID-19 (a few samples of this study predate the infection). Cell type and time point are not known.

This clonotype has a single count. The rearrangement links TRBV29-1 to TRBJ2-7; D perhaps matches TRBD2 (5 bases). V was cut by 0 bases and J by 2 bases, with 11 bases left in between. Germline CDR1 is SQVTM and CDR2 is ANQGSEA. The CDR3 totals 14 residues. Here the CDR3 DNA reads TGCAGCGTTGAAGATCAAGAGGAGGCCTACGAGCAGTACTTC. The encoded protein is CSVEDQEEAYEQYF.

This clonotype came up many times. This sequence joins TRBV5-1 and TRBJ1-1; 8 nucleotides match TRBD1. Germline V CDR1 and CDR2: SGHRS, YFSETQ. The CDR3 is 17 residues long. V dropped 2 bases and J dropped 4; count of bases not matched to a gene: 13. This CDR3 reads CASSLRQGPYVPTEAFF. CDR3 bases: TGCGCCAGCAGCTTACGACAGGGGCCGTACGTCCCCACTGAAGCTTTCTTT.

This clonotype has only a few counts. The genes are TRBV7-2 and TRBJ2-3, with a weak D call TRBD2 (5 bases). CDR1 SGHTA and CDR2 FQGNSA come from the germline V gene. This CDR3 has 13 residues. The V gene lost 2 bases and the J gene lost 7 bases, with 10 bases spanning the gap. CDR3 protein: CASSLMGVNTQYF. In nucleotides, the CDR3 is TGTGCCAGCAGCTTAATGGGAGTGAATACGCAGTATTTT.

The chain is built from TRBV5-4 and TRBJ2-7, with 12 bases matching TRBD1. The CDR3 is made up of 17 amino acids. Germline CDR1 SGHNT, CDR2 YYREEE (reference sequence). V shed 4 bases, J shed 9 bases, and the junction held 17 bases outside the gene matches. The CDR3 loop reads CASSASGTGGFIGVQYF. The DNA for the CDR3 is TGTGCCAGCAGCGCTTCGGGGACAGGGGGCTTCATTGGTGTGCAGTACTTC.

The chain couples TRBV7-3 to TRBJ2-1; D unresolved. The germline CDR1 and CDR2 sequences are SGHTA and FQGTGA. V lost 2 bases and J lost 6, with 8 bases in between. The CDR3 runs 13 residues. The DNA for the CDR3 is TGTGCCAGCAGCTTATTGCCCTTCAATGAGCAGTTCTTC. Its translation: CASSLLPFNEQFF.

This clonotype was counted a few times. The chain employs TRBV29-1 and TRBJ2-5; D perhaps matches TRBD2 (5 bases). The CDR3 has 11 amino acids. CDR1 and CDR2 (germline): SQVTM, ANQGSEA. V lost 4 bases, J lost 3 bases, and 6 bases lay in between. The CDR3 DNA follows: TGCAGCGTTGCGGGGAAAGAGACCCAGTACTTC. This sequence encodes CSVAGKETQYF.

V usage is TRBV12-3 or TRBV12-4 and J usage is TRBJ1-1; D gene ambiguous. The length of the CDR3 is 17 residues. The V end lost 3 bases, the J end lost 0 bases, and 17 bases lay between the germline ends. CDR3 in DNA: TGTGCCAGCAGTTTTGCGGTGGGGTATCTTGTGAACACTGAAGCTTTCTTT. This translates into CASSFAVGYLVNTEAFF.

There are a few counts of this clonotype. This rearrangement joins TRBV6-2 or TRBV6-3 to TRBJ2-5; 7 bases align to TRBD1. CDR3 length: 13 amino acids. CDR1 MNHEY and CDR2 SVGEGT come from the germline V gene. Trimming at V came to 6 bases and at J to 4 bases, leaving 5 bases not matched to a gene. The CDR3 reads CASSDRVRETQYF. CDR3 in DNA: TGTGCCAGCAGCGACAGGGTCCGAGAGACCCAGTACTTC.

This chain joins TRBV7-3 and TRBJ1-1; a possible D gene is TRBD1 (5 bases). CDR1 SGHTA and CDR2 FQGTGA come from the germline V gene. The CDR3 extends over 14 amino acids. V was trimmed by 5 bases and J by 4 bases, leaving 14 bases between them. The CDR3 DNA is TGTGCCAGCAGCCCGATTGGGGGTGGCACTGAAGCTTTCTTT. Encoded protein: CASSPIGGGTEAFF.

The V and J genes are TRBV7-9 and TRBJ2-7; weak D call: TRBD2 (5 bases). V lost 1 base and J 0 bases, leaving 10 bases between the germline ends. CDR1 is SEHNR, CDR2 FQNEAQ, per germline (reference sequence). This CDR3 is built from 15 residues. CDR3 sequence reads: CASSLVRGLSYEQYF. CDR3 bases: TGTGCCAGCAGCTTAGTAAGAGGGCTCTCCTACGAGCAGTACTTC.

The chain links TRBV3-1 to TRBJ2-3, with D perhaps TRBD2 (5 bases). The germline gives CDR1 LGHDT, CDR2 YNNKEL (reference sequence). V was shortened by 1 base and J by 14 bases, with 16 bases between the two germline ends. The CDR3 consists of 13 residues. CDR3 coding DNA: TGTGCCAGCAGCCAAGCGCCCTCGGGAACCTCGTATTTT. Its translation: CASSQAPSGTSYF.

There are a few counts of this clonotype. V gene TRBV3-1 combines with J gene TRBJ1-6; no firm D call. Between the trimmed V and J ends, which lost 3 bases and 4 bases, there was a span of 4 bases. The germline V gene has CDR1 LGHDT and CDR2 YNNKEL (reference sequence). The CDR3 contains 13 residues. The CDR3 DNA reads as TGTGCCAGCAGCCAGGGATATAATTCACCCCTCCACTTT. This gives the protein CASSQGYNSPLHF.

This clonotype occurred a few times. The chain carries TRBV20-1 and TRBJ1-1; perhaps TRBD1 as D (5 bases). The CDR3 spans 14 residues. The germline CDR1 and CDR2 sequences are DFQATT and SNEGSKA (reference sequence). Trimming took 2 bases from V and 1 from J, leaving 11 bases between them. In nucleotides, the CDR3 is TGCAGTGCTAGAAGGGGACTGACGAACACTGAAGCTTTCTTT. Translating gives CSARRGLTNTEAFF.

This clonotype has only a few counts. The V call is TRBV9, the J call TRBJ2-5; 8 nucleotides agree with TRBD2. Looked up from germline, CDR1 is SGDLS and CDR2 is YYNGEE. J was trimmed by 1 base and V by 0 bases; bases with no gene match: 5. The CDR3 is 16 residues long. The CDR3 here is CASSVVGAGAQETQYF. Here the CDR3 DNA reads TGTGCCAGCAGCGTAGTAGGAGCGGGGGCCCAAGAGACCCAGTACTTC.

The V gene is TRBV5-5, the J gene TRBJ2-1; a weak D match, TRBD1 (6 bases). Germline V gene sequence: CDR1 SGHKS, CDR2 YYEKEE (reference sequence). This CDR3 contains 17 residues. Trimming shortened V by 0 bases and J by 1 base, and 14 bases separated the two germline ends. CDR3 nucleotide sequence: TGTGCCAGCAGCTTGGAGAAGACAGGCGCGTCCTACAATGAGCAGTTCTTC. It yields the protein CASSLEKTGASYNEQFF.

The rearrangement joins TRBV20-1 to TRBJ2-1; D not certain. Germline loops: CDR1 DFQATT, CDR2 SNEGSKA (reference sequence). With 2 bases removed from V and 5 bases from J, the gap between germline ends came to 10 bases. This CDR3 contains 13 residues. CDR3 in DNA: TGCAGTGCTAGAAGACTTGGAAACAATGAGCAGTTCTTC. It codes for CSARRLGNNEQFF.

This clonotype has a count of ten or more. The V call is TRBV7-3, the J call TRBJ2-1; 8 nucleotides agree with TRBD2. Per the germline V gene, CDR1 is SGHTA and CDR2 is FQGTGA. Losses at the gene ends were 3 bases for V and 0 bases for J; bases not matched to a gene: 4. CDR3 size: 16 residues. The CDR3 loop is CASSLVGTSSYNEQFF. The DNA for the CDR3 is TGTGCCAGCAGCTTGGTCGGGACTAGCTCCTACAATGAGCAGTTCTTC.

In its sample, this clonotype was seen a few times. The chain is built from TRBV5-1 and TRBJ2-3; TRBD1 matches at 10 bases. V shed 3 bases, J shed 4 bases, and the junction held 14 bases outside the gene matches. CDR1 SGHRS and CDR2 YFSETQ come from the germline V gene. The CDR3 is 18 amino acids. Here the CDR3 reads CASSSAATGGIGSDTQYF. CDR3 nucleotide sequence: TGCGCCAGCAGCTCGGCGGCGACAGGGGGCATAGGGTCAGATACGCAGTATTTT. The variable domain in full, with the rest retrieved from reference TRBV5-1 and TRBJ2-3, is KAGVTQTPRYLIKTRGQQVTLSCSPISGHRSVSWYQQTPGQGLQFLFEYFSETQRNKGNFPGRFSGRQFSNSRSEMNVSTLELGDSALYLCASSSAATGGIGSDTQYFGPGTRLTVL.

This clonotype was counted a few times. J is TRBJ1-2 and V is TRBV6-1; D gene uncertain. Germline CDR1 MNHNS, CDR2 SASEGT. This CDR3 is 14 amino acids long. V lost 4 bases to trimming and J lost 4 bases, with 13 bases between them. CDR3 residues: CASSVAPAVYGYTF. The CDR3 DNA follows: TGTGCCAGCAGTGTGGCGCCAGCCGTCTATGGCTACACCTTC.

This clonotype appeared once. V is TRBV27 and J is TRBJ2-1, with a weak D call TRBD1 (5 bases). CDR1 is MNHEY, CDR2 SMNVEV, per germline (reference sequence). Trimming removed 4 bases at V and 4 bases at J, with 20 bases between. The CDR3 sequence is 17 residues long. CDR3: CASSSGLGLMIYNEQFF. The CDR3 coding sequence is TGTGCCAGCAGTTCAGGCCTGGGGCTGATGATTTACAATGAGCAGTTCTTC.

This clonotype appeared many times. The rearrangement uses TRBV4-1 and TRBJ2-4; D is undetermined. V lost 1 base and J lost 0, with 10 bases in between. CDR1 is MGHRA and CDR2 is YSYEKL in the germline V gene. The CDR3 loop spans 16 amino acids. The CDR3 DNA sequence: TGCGCCAGCAGCCAAGTACCTATCTCAGCCAAAAACATTCAGTACTTC. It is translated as CASSQVPISAKNIQYF.

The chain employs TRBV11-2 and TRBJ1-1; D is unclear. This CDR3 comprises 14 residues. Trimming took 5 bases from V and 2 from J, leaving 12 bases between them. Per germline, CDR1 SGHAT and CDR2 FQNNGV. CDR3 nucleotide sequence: TGTGCCAGCAGCCTTCCGACACCCAACACTGAAGCTTTCTTT. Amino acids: CASSLPTPNTEAFF.

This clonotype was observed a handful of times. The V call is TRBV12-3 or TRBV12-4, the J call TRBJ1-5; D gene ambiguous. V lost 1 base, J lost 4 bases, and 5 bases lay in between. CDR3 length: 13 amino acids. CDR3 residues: CASSLEPNQPQHF. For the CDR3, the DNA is TGTGCCAGCAGTTTAGAGCCGAATCAGCCCCAGCATTTT.

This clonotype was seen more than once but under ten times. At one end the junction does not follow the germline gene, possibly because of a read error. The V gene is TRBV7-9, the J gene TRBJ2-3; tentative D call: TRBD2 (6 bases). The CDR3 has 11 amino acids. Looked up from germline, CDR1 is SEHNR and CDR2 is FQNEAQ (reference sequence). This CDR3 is CASSQGGGTNF. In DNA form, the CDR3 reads TGTGCCAGCAGCCAAGGTGGCGGGACCAATTTT.

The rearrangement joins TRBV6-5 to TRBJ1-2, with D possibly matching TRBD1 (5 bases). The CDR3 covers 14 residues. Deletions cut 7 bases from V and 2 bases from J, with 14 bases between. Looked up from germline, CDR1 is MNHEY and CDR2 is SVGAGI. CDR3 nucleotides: TGTGCCAGCACTACGTGGGGCGAAAACTATGGCTACACCTTC. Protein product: CASTTWGENYGYTF.

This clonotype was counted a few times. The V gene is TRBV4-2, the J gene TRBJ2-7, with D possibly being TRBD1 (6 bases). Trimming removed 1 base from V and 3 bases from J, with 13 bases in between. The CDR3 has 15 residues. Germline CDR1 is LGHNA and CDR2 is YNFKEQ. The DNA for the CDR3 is TGTGCCAGCAGCCAAGGAGGGGGTAGTAGCTACGAGCAGTACTTC. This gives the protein CASSQGGGSSYEQYF.

This CDR3 is CATSRDAALNEKLFF. The CDR3 nucleotides read TGTGCCACCAGCAGAGACGCAGCCTTGAATGAAAAACTGTTTTTT. The chain carries TRBV15 and TRBJ1-4, with unresolved D. The CDR3 contains 15 residues. CDR1 is LNHNV and CDR2 is YYDKDF in the germline V gene (reference sequence). V was shortened by 0 bases and J by 5 bases, with 10 bases between the two germline ends.

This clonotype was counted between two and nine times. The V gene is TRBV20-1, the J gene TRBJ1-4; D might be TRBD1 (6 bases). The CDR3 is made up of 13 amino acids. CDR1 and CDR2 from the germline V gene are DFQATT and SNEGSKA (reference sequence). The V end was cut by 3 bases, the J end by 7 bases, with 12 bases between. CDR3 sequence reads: CSASQGRVEKLFF. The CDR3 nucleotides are TGCAGTGCTAGTCAGGGGCGCGTTGAAAAACTGTTTTTT.